This entry lists 2 T cell receptor beta chains sequenced from one sample in a study of shared clonotypes between healthy human individuals. Produced via immunoSEQ multiplex PCR; TCRdb's table is partial and in-frame only. The sample holds approximately 400,000 clones; around 96% are singletons and the top ten take 0.25% to 0.35%. The sample taken for sequencing was memory CD8+ T cells sorted from blood. Specified subset: CD45RO+ cells pooled with CCR7-negative TemRA cells. The receptor set was obtained from a young man in good health.

The V and J genes are TRBV11-2 and TRBJ2-2, with no clear D. Germline CDR1 and CDR2: SGHAT and FQNNGV. This CDR3 is built from 14 residues. Trimming took off 1 base at V and 4 bases at J, with 7 bases between the two ends. The CDR3, as DNA: TGTGCCAGCAGCTTAGCTCCGTCCACCGGGGAGCTGTTTTTT. Protein product: CASSLAPSTGELFF.

V usage is TRBV5-5 and J usage is TRBJ2-3, with TRBD2 identical over 9 bases. Unmatched junction bases numbered 11, after V lost 4 bases and J lost 5 bases. Germline V gene sequence: CDR1 SGHKS, CDR2 YYEKEE (reference sequence). The CDR3 sequence is 16 residues long. The CDR3: CASSGLGGRAEDTQYF. The CDR3 coding sequence is TGTGCCAGCAGCGGCCTGGGCGGGAGGGCCGAAGATACGCAGTATTTT.